The clone carrying this T cell receptor (beta chain) was detected only a few times. The antigen is undetermined. Profiling relied on immunoSEQ multiplex PCR, and the TCRdb table lists in-frame clones only, not all of them. The profile shows roughly 96,000 clones, more than 80% of them singletons. The data belong to a study of OX40 agonist ivuxolimab in advanced cancers. Across the whole study: Ivuxolimab, which is an agonistic anti-OX40 (CD134) antibody, was administered to the patients.

Findings and limits, study-wide: CD8+ T cells showed, on average, more clonal expansion than CD4+ cells.

Sequenced here: CD4+ or CD8+ T cells sorted from blood, sampled in a trial of the OX40 agonist ivuxolimab. The TCR comes from an adult with an advanced solid tumor such as melanoma, head and neck, liver or kidney cancer.

CDR3 protein: CASSFADRGDYGYTF. CDR3 nucleotides: TGTGCCAGCAGCTTCGCGGACAGGGGTGACTATGGCTACACCTTC. The V and J genes are TRBV5-6 and TRBJ1-2; 9 bases align to TRBD1. The CDR3 is 15 amino acids. J gave up 3 bases and V 2 bases, and 5 bases lay outside the gene matches. CDR1 is SGHDT, CDR2 YYEEEE, per germline.